This entry describes one TCR beta chain. These data come from a study of T-cell memory formation after mild COVID-19. About the research overall: In these data, TCR clusters were largely donor specific.

TCRdb itself ran the 5' RACE reads through MiXCR, one entry per CDR3 protein. The sample yields 110,000 or so distinct CDR3 sequences, 22% seen once. The CDR3 loop spans 13 amino acids. V lost 6 bases to trimming and J lost 5 bases, with 16 bases between them. The germline CDR1 and CDR2 sequences are SQVTM and ANQGSEA. The sequenced material came from PBMCs or a T cell subset sorted from them (not recorded which). This clonotype was sampled from a man in his late teens or twenties who had mild COVID-19 (a few samples of this study predate the infection). Cell type and time point are not known. The chain has TRBV29-1 and TRBJ2-5; no clear D. The CDR3 DNA follows: TGCAGCGTCGCTCCCGGCTCCAGGGAGACCCAGTACTTC. Its translation: CSVAPGSRETQYF.